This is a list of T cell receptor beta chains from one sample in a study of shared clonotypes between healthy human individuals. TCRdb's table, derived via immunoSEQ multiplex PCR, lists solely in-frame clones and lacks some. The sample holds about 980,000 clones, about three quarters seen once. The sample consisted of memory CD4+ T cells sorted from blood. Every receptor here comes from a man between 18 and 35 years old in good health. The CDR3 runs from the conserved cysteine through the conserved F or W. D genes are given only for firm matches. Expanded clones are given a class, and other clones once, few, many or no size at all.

TGTGCCAGCAGCTTAGCGCTAATAGCGGGAGGCGATGAGCAGTTCTTC,CASSLALIAGGDEQFF,16,NA,TRBD2,TRBV7-2,TRBJ2-1
TGTGCCACCAGCAGAGATCGAGGTAGCAATCAGCCCCAGCATTTT,CATSRDRGSNQPQHF,15,NA,NA,TRBV15,TRBJ1-5
TGTGCCAGCAGTGACGGCAGGAACACTGAAGCTTTCTTT,CASSDGRNTEAFF,13,few,NA,TRBV2,TRBJ1-1
TGTGCCAGCAGGACGACAGGGGTGAGTTCACCCCTCCACTTT,CASRTTGVSSPLHF,14,NA,TRBD1,TRBV2,TRBJ1-6
TGTGCCAGCAGCTCCCAGGGACGGAGTAATGAAAAACTGTTTTTT,CASSSQGRSNEKLFF,15,NA,NA,TRBV5-6,TRBJ1-4
TGTGCCAGCGCCCCCTCGGGCAGGGGCACTGAAGCTTTCTTT,CASAPSGRGTEAFF,14,NA,NA,TRBV5-4,TRBJ1-1
TGCGCCAGCAGCCAAGAATGGGGGAGCTCCTATAATTCACCCCTCCACTTT,CASSQEWGSSYNSPLHF,17,NA,NA,TRBV4-3,TRBJ1-6
TGTGCCAGTAGTAGACAGGGAGGTACGCAGTATTTT,CASSRQGGTQYF,12,NA,NA,TRBV19,TRBJ2-3
TGTGCCAGCAGCTTATCAGGGTATGATGGCTACACCTTC,CASSLSGYDGYTF,13,few,NA,TRBV7-9,TRBJ1-2
TGTGCCAGCAGCTTAGTCACCAGTAATCCCTACGAGCAGTACTTC,CASSLVTSNPYEQYF,15,NA,NA,TRBV11-2,TRBJ2-7
TGTGCCAGCGGGGGGCAGAGCACCGGGGAGCTGTTTTTT,CASGGQSTGELFF,13,NA,NA,TRBV6-6,TRBJ2-2
TGTGCCAGCAGTGAGACAACCAGCGGGGAGCTGTTTTTT,CASSETTSGELFF,13,NA,NA,TRBV2,TRBJ2-2
TGTGCCAGCAGGAGGGACGTCGAGCAGTACTTC,CASRRDVEQYF,11,NA,NA,TRBV2,TRBJ2-7
TGTGCCAGCAATGGCGGCGGGAGCACCGGGGAGCTGTTTTTT,CASNGGGSTGELFF,14,once,TRBD2,TRBV2,TRBJ2-2
TGTGCCAGCAGCGTAGGGTTGTCCCTCTCTGGAAACACCATATATTTT,CASSVGLSLSGNTIYF,16,NA,NA,TRBV9,TRBJ1-3
TGTGCCAGCAGAATAACTAGCGGGGGGCACAATGAGCAGTTCTTC,CASRITSGGHNEQFF,15,NA,TRBD2,TRBV6-1,TRBJ2-1
TGTGCCGGGCATGGACAGGGAGGATTCCCTCATTATGGCTACACCTTC,CAGHGQGGFPHYGYTF,16,few,TRBD1,TRBV6-4,TRBJ1-2
TGTGCCAGCAGCCGCCACCTAGCCTCCAGCGGGGATACCTACGAGCAGTACTTC,CASSRHLASSGDTYEQYF,18,NA,TRBD2,TRBV4-2,TRBJ2-7
TGTGCCAGCAGCGCATCAGGGGGTGGGGGCACAGATACGCAGTATTTT,CASSASGGGGTDTQYF,16,few,TRBD1,TRBV7-9,TRBJ2-3
TGTGCCAGCAACCGGGACGCCACTATTTATTCCGGGGCCAACGTCCTGACTTTC,CASNRDATIYSGANVLTF,18,NA,NA,TRBV28,TRBJ2-6
TGTGCCAGCAGCTACGAGACTATTTACAATGAGCAGTTCTTC,CASSYETIYNEQFF,14,NA,NA,TRBV9,TRBJ2-1
TGTGCCAGCAGCAATCTAGCGGTACCCTACGAGCAGTACTTC,CASSNLAVPYEQYF,14,few,TRBD2,TRBV27,TRBJ2-7
TGTGCCAGCAGCGCCGACGGGGGTGGCTCCTACGAGCAGTACTTC,CASSADGGGSYEQYF,15,NA,NA,TRBV7-2,TRBJ2-7
TGTGCCAGCAGCTACCGGGCAAATCAGCCCCAGCATTTT,CASSYRANQPQHF,13,NA,NA,TRBV7-2,TRBJ1-5
TGTGCCAGCAGTCGAGAACCGGACGGGCCCTACGAGCAGTACTTC,CASSREPDGPYEQYF,15,NA,NA,TRBV27,TRBJ2-7
TGTGCCAGCAGCTTGGAGCTGTCGAACACCGGGGAGCTGTTTTTT,CASSLELSNTGELFF,15,NA,NA,TRBV5-4,TRBJ2-2
TGCGCCAGCAGTGAGGTGACTACGTATCCGAACACCGGGGAGCTGTTTTTT,CASSEVTTYPNTGELFF,17,NA,NA,TRBV10-2,TRBJ2-2
TGTGCCACCCGCGGGAGCTCGAACACCGGGGAGCTGTTTTTT,CATRGSSNTGELFF,14,few,TRBD2,TRBV2,TRBJ2-2
TGTGCCAGCAGCTTGCGAGGTGATAGAGAGACCCAGTACTTC,CASSLRGDRETQYF,14,few,NA,TRBV7-2,TRBJ2-5
TGTGCCAGCAGCTCCGACAGGGGTTACAATGAGCAGTTCTTC,CASSSDRGYNEQFF,14,NA,TRBD1,TRBV7-9,TRBJ2-1
TGCGCCAGCAGGTCCGGGGAGAACACCGGGGAGCTGTTTTTT,CASRSGENTGELFF,14,NA,NA,TRBV5-1,TRBJ2-2
TGTGCCAGCTCACTCGGACAGGGGAGAGAAGCTTTCTTT,CASSLGQGREAFF,13,NA,TRBD1,TRBV18,TRBJ1-1
TGCAGCGTTCGTAGCAGCGCAACAAATTCACCCCTCCACTTT,CSVRSSATNSPLHF,14,NA,NA,TRBV29-1,TRBJ1-6
TGTGCCAGCAGTTCGAACGCCGGGCATAATTCACCCCTCCACTTT,CASSSNAGHNSPLHF,15,NA,NA,TRBV6-5,TRBJ1-6
TGTGCCAGCAGTTACTCGGACCTTATGGCCTACACCTTC,CASSYSDLMAYTF,13,NA,NA,TRBV6-5,TRBJ1-2
TGTGCCAGCATCCCCACCCCCAGCTACAATGAGCAGTTCTTC,CASIPTPSYNEQFF,14,NA,NA,TRBV5-8,TRBJ2-1
TGTGCCAGCAGCCTCTGGGAGTTAACCACTGAAGCTTTCTTT,CASSLWELTTEAFF,14,once,NA,TRBV7-9,TRBJ1-1
TGTGCCAGCAGGCCCGGGACAGGGAACGCCGGGGAGCTGTTTTTT,CASRPGTGNAGELFF,15,few,TRBD1,TRBV2,TRBJ2-2
TGTGCCATCAGTGAGTCCCGACTCCCAGAGACCCAGTACTTC,CAISESRLPETQYF,14,NA,NA,TRBV10-3,TRBJ2-5
TGCGCCAGCAGCTTGGCCCTCGGAGTCAACGAGCAGTACTTC,CASSLALGVNEQYF,14,NA,NA,TRBV5-1,TRBJ2-7
TGTGCCATCAGGACAGGGCTTGGAGCCACTGAAGCTTTCTTT,CAIRTGLGATEAFF,14,NA,TRBD1,TRBV10-3,TRBJ1-1
TGTGCCAGCAGTGCCCTGGTAGCGGGTACCCATTCGCAGTATTTT,CASSALVAGTHSQYF,15,NA,TRBD2,TRBV6-1,TRBJ2-3
TGCGCCAGCAGCCAGACCGCACAGGGGGCAGGTTATGGCTACACCTTC,CASSQTAQGAGYGYTF,16,NA,TRBD1,TRBV4-1,TRBJ1-2
TGTGCCAGCAGTTACGACACCTCCTACGAGCAGTACTTC,CASSYDTSYEQYF,13,NA,NA,TRBV6-6,TRBJ2-7
TGTGCCAGCAGACGGGACCCTCTCACCTACTACGAGCAGTACTTC,CASRRDPLTYYEQYF,15,once,NA,TRBV6-5,TRBJ2-7
TGTGCCAGCAGCTTAGGGACAGGGAGGTACGAGCAGTACTTC,CASSLGTGRYEQYF,14,NA,TRBD1,TRBV7-6,TRBJ2-7
TGTGCCAGCAGCGTGCAGGGCTTAACTGGAAACACCATATATTTT,CASSVQGLTGNTIYF,15,NA,NA,TRBV9,TRBJ1-3
TGTGCCAGTAGCAAGGACCGGGTATTTGGCTACACCTTC,CASSKDRVFGYTF,13,once,NA,TRBV19,TRBJ1-2
TGTGCCAGCAGCTTAGCAGCCTTGGGGGAGGGCCGTAATACGCAGTATTTT,CASSLAALGEGRNTQYF,17,NA,TRBD2,TRBV7-2,TRBJ2-3